This paragraph reports one T cell receptor beta chain. Assay used: immunoSEQ multiplex PCR; TCRdb lists only in-frame clones, some missing. The table lists 200,000 to 250,000 clones, about 79% of them singletons. This specimen belongs to a study of blood T cell repertoires in COVID-19. Germline-derived CDR1 and CDR2 are LGHDT and YNNKEL (reference sequence). V lost 2 bases and J lost 4, with 29 bases in between. CDR3 size: 20 residues. The chain employs TRBV3-1 (or the pseudogene TRBV3-2) and TRBJ1-2; D perhaps matches TRBD1 (5 bases). Sequenced: peripheral blood. The clonotype was recovered from a man aged 45-60 years with active or convalescent COVID-19. CDR3 DNA sequence: TGTGCCAGCAGCCAACTTACCGATGCCCGGACATGGGGAGGCCTCTATGGCTACACCTTC. It is translated as CASSQLTDARTWGGLYGYTF.